This paragraph reports one T cell receptor (beta chain). What it binds is not known. This record belongs to a study of vaccination effects on CD4 cells after COVID-19. V dropped 5 bases and J dropped 6 bases, with 8 bases sitting between them. CDR3 length: 13 amino acids. CDR1 and CDR2 (germline): MNHEY, SVGAGI. Measured with immunoSEQ multiplex PCR; TCRdb has only the in-frame clones, and not every one. The sample holds around 71,000 clones, roughly 70% seen once. Antigen-specific CD4+ T cell clonotypes were called by their expansion after viral peptide-pool culture in ViraFEST. It was after approximately 11 days of culture that CD4+ T cells were isolated. Having tested negative for nucleocapsid antibodies, the vaccine recipients showed no prior SARS-CoV-2 infection. Replacing half the medium with IL-2 medium was done on days 3 and 7. Study-level findings and limits: Among infection- and vaccine-induced clones, marked clonal contraction occurred late after vaccination.

The source is a human donor who received a COVID-19 vaccine. The material sequenced was CD4+ T cells from PBMCs cultured with HCoV-OC43 spike peptides, taken before COVID-19 vaccination. Regarding subset: HCoV-OC43 spike overlapping peptide pool stimulation. V and J are TRBV6-5 and TRBJ1-6; no firm D call. The CDR3 protein is CASSRGSNSPLHF. The CDR3 DNA reads TGTGCCAGCAGTCGAGGGAGTAATTCACCCCTCCACTTT.